The TCR beta chain under discussion was sequenced for a study of cytomegalovirus exposure and HLA in healthy donors. Study results and limitations: Only CMV serostatus was available as immune exposure information.

This CDR3 comprises 14 residues. CDR1 MNHNS and CDR2 SASEGT come from the germline V gene. V trimming: 10 bases; J trimming: 8 bases; junction bases outside the gene matches: 11. 60 Vbeta and 13 Jbeta primers were used in PCR. Some clones are missing from TCRdb's copy, which holds only in-frame ones; the method was immunoSEQ multiplex PCR. The data hold 200,000 to 250,000 clones, with 70% to 85% observed a single time. This clone occurred a few times. What it recognizes is unknown. The chain carries TRBV6-1 and TRBJ1-4; 9 bases map to TRBD1. Sequencing was performed on PBMCs. This sequence originates from a woman aged 40 to 50 in good health and CMV-seronegative. CDR3 in DNA: TGTGCCACCAAAGGGACAGGGTTTAGGGAAAAACTGTTTTTT. Its translation is CATKGTGFREKLFF.